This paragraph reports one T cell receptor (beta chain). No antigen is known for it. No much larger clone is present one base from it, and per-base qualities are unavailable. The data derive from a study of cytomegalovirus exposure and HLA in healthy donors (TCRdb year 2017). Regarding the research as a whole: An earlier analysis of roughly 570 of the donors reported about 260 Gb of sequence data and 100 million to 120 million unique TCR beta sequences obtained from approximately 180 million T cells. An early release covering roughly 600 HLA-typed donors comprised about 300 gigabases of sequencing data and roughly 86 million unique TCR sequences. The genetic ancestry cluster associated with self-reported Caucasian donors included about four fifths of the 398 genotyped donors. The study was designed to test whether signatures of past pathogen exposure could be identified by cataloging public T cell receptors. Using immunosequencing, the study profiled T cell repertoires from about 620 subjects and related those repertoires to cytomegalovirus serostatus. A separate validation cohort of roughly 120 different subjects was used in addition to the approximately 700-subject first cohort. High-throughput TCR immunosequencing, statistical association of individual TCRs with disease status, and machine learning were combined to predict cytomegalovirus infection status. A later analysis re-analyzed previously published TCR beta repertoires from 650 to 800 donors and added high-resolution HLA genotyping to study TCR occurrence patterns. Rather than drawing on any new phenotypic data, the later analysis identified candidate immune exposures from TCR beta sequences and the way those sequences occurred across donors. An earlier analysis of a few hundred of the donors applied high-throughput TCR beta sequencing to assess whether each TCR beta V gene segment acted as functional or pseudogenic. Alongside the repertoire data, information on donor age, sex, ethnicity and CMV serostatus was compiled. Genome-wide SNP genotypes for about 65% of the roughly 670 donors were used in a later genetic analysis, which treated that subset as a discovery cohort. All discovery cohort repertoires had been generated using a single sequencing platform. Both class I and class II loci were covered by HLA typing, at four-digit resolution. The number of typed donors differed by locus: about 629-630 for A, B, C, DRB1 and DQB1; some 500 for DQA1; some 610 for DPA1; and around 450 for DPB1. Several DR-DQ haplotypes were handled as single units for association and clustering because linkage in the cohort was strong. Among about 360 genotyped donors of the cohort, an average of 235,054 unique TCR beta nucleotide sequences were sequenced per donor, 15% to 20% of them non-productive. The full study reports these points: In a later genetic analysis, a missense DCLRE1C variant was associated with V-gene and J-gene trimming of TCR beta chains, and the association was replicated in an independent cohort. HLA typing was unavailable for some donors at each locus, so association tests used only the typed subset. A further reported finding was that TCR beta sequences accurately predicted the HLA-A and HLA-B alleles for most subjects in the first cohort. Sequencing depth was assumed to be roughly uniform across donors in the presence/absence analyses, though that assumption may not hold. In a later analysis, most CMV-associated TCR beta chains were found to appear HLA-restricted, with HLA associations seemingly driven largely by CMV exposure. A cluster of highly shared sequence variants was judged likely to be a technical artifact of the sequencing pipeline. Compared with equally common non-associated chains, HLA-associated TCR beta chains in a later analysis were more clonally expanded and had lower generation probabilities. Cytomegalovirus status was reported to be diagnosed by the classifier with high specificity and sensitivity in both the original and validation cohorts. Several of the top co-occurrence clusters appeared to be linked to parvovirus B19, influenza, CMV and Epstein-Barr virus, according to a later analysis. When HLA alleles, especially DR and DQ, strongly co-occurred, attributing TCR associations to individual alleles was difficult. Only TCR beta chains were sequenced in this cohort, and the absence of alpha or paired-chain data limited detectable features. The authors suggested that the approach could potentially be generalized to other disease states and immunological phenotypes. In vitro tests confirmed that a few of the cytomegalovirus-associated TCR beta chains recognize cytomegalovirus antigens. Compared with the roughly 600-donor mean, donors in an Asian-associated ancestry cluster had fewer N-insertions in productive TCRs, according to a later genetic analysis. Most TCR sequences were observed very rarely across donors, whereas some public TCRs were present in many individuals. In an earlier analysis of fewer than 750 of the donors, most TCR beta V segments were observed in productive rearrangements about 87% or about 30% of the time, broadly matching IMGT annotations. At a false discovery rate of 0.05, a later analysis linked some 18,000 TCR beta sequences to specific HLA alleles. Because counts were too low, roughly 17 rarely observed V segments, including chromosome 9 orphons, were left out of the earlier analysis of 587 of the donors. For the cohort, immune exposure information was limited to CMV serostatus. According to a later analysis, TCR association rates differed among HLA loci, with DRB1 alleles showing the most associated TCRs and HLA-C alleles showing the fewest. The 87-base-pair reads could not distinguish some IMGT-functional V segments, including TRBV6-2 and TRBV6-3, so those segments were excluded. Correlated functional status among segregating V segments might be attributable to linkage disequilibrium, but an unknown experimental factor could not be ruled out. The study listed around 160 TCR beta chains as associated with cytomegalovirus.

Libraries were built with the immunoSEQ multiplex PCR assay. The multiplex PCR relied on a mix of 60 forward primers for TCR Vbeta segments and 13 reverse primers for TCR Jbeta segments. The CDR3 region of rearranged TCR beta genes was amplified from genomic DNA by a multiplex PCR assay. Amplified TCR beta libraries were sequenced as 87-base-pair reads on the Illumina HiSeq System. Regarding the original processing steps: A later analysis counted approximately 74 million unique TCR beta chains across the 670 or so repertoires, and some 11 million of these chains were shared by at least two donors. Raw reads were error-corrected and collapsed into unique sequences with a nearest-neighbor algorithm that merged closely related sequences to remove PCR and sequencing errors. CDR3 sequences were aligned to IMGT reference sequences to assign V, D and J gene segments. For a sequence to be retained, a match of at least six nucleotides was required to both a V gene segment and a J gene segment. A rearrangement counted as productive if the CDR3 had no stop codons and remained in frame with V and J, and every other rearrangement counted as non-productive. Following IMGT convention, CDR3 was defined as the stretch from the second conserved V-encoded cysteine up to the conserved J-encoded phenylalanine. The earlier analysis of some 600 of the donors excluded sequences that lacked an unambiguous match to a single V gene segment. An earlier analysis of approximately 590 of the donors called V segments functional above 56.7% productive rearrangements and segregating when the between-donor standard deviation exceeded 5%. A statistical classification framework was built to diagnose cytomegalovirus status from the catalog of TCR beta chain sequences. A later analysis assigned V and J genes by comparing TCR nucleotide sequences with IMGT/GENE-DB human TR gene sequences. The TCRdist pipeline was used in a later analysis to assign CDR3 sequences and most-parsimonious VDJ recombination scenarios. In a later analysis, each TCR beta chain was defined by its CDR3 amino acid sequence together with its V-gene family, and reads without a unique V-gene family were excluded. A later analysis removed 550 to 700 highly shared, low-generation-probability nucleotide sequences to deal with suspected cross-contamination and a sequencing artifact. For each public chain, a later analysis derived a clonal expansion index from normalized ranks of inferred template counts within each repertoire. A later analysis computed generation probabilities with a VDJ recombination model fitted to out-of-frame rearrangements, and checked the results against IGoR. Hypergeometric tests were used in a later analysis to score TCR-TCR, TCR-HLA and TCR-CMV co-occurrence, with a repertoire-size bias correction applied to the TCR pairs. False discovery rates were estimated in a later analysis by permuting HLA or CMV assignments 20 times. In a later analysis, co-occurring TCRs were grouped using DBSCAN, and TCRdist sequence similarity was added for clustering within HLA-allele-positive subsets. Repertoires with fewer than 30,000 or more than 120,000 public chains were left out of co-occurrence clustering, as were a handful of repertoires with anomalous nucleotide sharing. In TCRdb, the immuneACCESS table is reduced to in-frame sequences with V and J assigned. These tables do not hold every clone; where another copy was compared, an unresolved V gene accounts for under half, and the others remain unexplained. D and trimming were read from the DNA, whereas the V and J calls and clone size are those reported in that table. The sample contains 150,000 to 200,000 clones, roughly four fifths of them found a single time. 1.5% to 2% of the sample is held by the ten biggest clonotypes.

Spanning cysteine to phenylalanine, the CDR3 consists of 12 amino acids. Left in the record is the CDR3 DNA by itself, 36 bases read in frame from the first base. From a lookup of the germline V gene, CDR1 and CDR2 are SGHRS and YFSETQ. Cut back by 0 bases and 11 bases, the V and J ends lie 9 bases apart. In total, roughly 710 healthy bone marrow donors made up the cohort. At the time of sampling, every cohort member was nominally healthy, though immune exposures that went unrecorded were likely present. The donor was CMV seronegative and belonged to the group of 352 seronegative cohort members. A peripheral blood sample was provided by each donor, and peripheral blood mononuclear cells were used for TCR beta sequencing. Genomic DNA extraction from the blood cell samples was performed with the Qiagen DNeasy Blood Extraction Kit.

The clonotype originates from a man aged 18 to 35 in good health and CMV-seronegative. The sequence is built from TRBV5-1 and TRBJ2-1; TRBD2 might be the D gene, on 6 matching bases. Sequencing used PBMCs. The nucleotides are TGCGCCAGCAGCTTGGGGGGGGTCCAGCAGTTCTTC. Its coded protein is CASSLGGVQQFF.